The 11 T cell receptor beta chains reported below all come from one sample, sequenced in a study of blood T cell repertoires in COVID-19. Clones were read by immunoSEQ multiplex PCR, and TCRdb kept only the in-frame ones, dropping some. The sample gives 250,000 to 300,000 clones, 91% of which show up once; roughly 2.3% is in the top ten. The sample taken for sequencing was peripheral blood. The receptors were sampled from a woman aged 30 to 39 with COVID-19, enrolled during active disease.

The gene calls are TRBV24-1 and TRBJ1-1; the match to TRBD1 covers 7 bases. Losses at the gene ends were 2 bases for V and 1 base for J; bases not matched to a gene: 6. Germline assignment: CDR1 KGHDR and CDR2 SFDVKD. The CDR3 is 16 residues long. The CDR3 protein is CATSDSHDRANTEAFF. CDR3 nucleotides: TGTGCCACCAGTGATTCTCACGACAGGGCGAACACTGAAGCTTTCTTT.

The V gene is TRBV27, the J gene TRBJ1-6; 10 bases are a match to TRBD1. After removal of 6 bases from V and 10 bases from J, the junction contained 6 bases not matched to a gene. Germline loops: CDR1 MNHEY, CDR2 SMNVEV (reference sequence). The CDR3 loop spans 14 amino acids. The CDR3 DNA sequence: TGTGCCAGCAGAGGGACAGGGGTTGACTCACCCCTCCACTTT. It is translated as CASRGTGVDSPLHF.

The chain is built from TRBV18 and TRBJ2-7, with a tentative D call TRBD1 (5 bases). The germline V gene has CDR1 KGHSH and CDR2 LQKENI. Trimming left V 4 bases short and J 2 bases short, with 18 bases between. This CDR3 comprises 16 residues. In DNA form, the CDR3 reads TGTGCCAGCTCACTCGTCAGAGCAGGGTCCGCCTACGAGCAGTACTTC. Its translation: CASSLVRAGSAYEQYF.

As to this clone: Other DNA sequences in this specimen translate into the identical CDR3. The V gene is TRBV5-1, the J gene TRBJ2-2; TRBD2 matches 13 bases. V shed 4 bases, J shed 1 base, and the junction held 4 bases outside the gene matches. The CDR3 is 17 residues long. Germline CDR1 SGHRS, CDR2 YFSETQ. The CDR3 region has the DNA TGCGCCAGCAGCCTTGGACTAGCGGGAGTGAACACCGGGGAGCTGTTTTTT. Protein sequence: CASSLGLAGVNTGELFF. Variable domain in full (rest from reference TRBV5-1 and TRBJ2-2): KAGVTQTPRYLIKTRGQQVTLSCSPISGHRSVSWYQQTPGQGLQFLFEYFSETQRNKGNFPGRFSGRQFSNSRSEMNVSTLELGDSALYLCASSLGLAGVNTGELFFGEGSRLTVL.

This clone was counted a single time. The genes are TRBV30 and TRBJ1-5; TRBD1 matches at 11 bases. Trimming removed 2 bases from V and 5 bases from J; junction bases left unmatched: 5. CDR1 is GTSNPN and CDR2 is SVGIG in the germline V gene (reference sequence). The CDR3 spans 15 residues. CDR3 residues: CAWSSSDRGHQPQHF. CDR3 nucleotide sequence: TGTGCCTGGAGTTCGTCGGACAGGGGGCATCAGCCCCAGCATTTT.

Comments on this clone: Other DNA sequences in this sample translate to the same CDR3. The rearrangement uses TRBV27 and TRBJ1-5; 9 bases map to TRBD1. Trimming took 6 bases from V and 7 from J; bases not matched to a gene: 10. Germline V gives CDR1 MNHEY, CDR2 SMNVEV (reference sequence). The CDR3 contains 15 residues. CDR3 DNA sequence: TGTGCCAGCAGCCGGGACAGGGAAAGTAGACAGCCCCAGCATTTT. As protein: CASSRDRESRQPQHF.

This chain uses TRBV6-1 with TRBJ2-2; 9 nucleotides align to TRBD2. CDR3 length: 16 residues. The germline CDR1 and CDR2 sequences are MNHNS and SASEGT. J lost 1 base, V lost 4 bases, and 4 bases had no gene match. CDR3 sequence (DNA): TGTGCCAGCAGTGTGCTAGCGGGGCTGAACACCGGGGAGCTGTTTTTT. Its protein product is CASSVLAGLNTGELFF.

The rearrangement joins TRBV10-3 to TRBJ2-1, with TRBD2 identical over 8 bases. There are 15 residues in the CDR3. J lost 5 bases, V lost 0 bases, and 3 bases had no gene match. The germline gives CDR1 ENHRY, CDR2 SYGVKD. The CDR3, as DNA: TGTGCCATCAGTGAGTCGAAGCGGGAGAACAATGAGCAGTTCTTC. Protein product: CAISESKRENNEQFF.

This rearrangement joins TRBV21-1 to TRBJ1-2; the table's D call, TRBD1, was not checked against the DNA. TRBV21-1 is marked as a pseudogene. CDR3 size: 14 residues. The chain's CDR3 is CASSNYTHYYGYTF. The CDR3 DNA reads TGTGCCAGCAGCAATTACACCCATTACTATGGCTACACCTTC.

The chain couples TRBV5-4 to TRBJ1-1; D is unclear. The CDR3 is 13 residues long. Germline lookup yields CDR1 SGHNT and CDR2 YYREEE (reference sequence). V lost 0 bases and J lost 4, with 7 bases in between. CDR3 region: CASSLDGITEAFF. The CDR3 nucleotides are TGTGCCAGCAGCTTGGACGGTATCACTGAAGCTTTCTTT.

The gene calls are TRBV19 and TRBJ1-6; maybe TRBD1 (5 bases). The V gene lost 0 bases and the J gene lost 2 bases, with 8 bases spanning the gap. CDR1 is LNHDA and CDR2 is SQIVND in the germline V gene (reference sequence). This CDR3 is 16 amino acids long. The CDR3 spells CASSIDDSAYNSPLHF. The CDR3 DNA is TGTGCCAGTAGTATAGACGACAGCGCCTATAATTCACCCCTCCACTTT.